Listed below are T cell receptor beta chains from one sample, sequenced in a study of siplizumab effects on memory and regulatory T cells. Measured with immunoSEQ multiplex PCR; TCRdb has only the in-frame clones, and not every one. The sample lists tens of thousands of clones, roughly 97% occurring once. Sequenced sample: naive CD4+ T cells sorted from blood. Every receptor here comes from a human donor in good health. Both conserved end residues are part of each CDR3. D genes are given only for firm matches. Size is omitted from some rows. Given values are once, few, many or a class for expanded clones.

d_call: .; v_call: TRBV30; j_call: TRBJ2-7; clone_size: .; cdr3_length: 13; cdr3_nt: TGTGCCTGGACACGCGGGGTCTCCTACGAGCAGTACTTC; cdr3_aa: CAWTRGVSYEQYF
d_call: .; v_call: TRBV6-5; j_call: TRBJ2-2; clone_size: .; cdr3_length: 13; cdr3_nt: TGTGCCAGCAGTTACTCTGTCACCGGGGAGCTGTTTTTT; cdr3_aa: CASSYSVTGELFF
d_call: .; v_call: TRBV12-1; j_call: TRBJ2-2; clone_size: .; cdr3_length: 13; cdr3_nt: TGTGCCAGCAGCTCCCCGGCATACGGGGAGCTGTTTTTT; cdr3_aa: CASSSPAYGELFF
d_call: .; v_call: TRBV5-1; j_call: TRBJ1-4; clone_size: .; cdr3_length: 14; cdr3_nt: TGCGCCAGCAGCTTGGGGACGTCGACTGAAAAACTGTTTTTT; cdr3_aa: CASSLGTSTEKLFF
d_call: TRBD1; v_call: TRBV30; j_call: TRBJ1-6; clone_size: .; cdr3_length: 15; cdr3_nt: TGTGCCTGGGTGCTTCGGGACAGGGTGTATTCACCCCTCCACTTT; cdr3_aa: CAWVLRDRVYSPLHF
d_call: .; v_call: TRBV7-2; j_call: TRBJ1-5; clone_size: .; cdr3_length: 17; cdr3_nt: TGTGCCAGCAGCTTAGTTAGTAGCAGGAATAGCAATCAGCCCCAGCATTTT; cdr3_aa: CASSLVSSRNSNQPQHF
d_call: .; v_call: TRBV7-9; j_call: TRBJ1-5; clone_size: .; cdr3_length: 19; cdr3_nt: TGTGCCAGCAGCCATAGTTATGGGGGTGTTATGGATAGCAATCAGCCCCAGCATTTT; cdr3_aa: CASSHSYGGVMDSNQPQHF
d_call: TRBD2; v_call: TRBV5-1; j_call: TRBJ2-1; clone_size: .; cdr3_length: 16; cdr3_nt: TGCGCCAGCAGCTACACAGCGGGAGGCCGCTACAATGAGCAGTTCTTC; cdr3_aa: CASSYTAGGRYNEQFF
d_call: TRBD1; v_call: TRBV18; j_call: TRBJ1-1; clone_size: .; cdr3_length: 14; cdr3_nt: TGTGCCAGCTCACCGGGACAGGGATTTGCTGAAGCTTTCTTT; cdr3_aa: CASSPGQGFAEAFF
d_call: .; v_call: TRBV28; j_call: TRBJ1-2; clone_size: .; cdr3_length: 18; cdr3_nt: TGTGCCAGCCTCTTGGGGGCGGGCGGTCCTTCATCTAACTATGGCTACACCTTC; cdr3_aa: CASLLGAGGPSSNYGYTF
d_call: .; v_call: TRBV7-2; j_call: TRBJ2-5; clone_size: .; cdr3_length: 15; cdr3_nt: TGTGCCAGCAGCCGGAAGGCGGGGTACCAAGAGACCCAGTACTTC; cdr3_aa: CASSRKAGYQETQYF
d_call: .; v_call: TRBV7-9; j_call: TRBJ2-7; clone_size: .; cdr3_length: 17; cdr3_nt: TGTGCCAGCAACTCCAACCCCGCAGCGAACCGGGCCTACGAGCAGTACTTC; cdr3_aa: CASNSNPAANRAYEQYF
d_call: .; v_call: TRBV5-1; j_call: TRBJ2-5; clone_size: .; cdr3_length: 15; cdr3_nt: TGCGCCAGCAGCTACACCCGGGACCCGAGTGTGACCCAGTACTTC; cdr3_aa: CASSYTRDPSVTQYF
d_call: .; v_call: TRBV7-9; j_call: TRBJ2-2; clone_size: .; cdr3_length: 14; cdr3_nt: TGTGCCAGCAGCTTAGCGATCCACACCGGGGAGCTGTTTTTT; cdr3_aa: CASSLAIHTGELFF
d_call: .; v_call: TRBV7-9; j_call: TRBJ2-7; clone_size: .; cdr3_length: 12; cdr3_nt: TGTGCCAGCAGCTTTCGATCCGGCGAGCAGTACTTC; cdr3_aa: CASSFRSGEQYF
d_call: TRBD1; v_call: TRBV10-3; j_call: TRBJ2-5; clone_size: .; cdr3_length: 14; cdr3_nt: TGTGCCATCAGTGAGCCGGACAGGGGGGAGACCCAGTACTTC; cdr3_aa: CAISEPDRGETQYF
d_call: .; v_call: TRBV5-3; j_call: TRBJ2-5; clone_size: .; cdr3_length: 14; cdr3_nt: TGTGCCAGAAGCTTGTGGGACACTCAAGAGACCCAGTACTTC; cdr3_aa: CARSLWDTQETQYF
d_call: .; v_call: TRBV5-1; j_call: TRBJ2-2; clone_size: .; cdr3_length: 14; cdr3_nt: TGCGCCAGCAGCTTTACCGGGGTGGCCGGGGAGCTGTTTTTT; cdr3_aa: CASSFTGVAGELFF
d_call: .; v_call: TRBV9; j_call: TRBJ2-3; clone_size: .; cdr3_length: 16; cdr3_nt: TGTGCCAGCAGCGCCGGAGGCGGGTCAGGCACAGATACGCAGTATTTT; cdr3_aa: CASSAGGGSGTDTQYF
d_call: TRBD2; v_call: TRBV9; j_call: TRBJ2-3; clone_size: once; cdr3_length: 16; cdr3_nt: TGTGCCAGCAGCTCATTAGCGGGAGGGGGCACAGATACGCAGTATTTT; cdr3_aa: CASSSLAGGGTDTQYF
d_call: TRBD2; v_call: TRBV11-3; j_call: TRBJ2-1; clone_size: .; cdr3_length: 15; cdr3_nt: TGTGCCAGCACCTTAGCGGGAGGGCCTAATTATGAGCAGTTCTTC; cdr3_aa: CASTLAGGPNYEQFF
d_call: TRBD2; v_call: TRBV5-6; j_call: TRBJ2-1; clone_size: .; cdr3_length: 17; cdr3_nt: TGTGCCAGCAGCTGGAGCGGGAATCCAACAGTCTACAATGAGCAGTTCTTC; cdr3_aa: CASSWSGNPTVYNEQFF
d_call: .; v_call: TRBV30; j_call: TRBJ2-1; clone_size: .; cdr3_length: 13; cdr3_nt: TGTGCCTGGAGTGTACGGCGGGGAAGTGAGCAGTTCTTC; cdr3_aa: CAWSVRRGSEQFF
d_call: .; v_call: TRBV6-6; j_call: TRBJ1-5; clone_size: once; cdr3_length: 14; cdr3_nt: TGTGCCAGCAGTAGCGCGGGTTACGGTCAGCCCCAGCATTTT; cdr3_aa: CASSSAGYGQPQHF
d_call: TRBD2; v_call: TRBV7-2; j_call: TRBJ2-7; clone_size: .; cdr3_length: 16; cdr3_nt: TGTGCCAGCAGCTTAGCACTAGCGGGAGGGGGCTACGAGCAGTACTTC; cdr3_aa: CASSLALAGGGYEQYF
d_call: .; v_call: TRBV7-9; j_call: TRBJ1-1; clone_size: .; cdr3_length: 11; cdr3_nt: TGTGCCAGCAGCTTAAGGTCAGAAGCTTTCTTT; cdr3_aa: CASSLRSEAFF
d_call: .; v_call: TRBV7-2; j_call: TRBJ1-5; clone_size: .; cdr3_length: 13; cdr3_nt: TGTGCCAGCAGCTTATACTCATCTCAGCCCCAGCATTTT; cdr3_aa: CASSLYSSQPQHF
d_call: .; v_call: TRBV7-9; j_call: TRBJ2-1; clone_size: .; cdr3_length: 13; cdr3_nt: TGTGCCAGCAGCTTGGGGTTGGGGGATGAGCAGTTCTTC; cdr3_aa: CASSLGLGDEQFF
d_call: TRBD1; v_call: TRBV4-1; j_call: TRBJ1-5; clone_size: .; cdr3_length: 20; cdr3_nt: TGCGCCAGCAGCCAAGGACCCCTCCGGGACAGCCCACATAGCAATCAGCCCCAGCATTTT; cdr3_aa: CASSQGPLRDSPHSNQPQHF
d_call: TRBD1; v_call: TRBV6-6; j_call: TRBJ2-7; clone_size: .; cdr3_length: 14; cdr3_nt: TGTGCCAGCAGTCCCCGGGACAGGGTCTATGAGCAGTACTTC; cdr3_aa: CASSPRDRVYEQYF
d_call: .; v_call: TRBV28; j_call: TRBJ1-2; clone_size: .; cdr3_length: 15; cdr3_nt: TGTGCCAGCAGTTTAGAGACACCTCGGGACTATGGCTACACCTTC; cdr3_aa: CASSLETPRDYGYTF
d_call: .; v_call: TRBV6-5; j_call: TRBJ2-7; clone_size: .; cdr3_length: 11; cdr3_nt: TGTGCCAGCATTGGGACCTACGAGCAGTACTTC; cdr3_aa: CASIGTYEQYF
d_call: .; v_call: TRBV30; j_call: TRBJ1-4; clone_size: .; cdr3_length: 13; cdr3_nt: TGTGCCTGGAGTGCCCAGGTGGCTGAAAAACTGTTTTTT; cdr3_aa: CAWSAQVAEKLFF
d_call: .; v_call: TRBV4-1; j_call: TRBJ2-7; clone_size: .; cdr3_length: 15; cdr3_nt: TGCGCCAGCAGCCAAGAGAAGGTGAACTCCTACGAGCAGTACTTC; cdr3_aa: CASSQEKVNSYEQYF
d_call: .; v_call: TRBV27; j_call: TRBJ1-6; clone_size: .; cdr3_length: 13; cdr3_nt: TGTGCCACCCAAACAGGGAATAATTCACCCCTCCACTTT; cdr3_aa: CATQTGNNSPLHF
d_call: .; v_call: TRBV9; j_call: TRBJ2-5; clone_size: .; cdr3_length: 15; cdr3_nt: TGTGCCAGCAGCCCCAGACCGATTAACCAAGAGACCCAGTACTTC; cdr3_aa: CASSPRPINQETQYF
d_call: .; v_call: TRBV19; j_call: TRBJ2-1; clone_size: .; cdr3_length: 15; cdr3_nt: TGTGCCAGTAGTATAGGGGGGCCCTACTACAATGAGCAGTTCTTC; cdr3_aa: CASSIGGPYYNEQFF
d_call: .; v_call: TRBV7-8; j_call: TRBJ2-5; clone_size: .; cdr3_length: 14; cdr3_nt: TGTGCCAGCAGCTTTGGTTCCGGGAGTGAGATCCAGTACTTC; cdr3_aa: CASSFGSGSEIQYF
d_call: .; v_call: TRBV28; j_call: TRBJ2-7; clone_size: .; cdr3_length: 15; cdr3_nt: TGTGCCAGCAGTTTATGGAGCAGGCCTCCCTACGAGCAGTACTTC; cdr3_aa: CASSLWSRPPYEQYF
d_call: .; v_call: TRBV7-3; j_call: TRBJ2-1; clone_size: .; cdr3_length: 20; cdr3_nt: TGTGCCAGCAGCTTAACCGGGACAGGGATCCGGTGGCGGGAGGGCGATGAGCAGTTCTTC; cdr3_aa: CASSLTGTGIRWREGDEQFF
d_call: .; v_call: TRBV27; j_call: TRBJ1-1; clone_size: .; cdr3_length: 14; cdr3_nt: TGTGCCAGCAGCCGAGGGGCCCTGAACACTGAAGCTTTCTTT; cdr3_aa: CASSRGALNTEAFF
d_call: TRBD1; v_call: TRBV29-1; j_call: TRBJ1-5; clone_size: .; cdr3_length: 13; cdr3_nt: TGCAGCGTTCAAGGACAGGGCAATCAGCCCCAGCATTTT; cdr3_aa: CSVQGQGNQPQHF
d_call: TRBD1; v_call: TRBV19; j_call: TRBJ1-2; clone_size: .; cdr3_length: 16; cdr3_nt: TGTGCCAGTAGTCTGCCGGGACAGGGGATTACCGATGGCTACACCTTC; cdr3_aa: CASSLPGQGITDGYTF
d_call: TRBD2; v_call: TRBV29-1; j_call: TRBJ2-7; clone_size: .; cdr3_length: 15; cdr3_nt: TGCAGCGTAGAAACTACAACCGGGACTAGCGGCGAGCAGTACTTC; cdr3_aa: CSVETTTGTSGEQYF